This T cell receptor beta chain was captured by sequencing in a study of immune evolution from preneoplasia to lung adenocarcinoma. As to this clone: The antigen remains undetermined.

Overall study results and limits: From normal lung to invasive adenocarcinoma, top clone frequencies appeared to decrease.

Clones were sequenced by immunoSEQ multiplex PCR, and TCRdb holds only the in-frame ones, with some missing. The sample gives about 8,200 clones, roughly 80% of which show up once; approximately 3% is in the top ten. CDR1 and CDR2 from the germline V gene are SGHRS and YFSETQ. V shed 0 bases and J shed 3 bases, with 10 bases lying between them. The CDR3 sequence is 14 residues long. This rearrangement joins TRBV5-1 to TRBJ2-7, with D perhaps matching TRBD1 (5 bases). This clonotype was obtained from a person aged 65-85 years with lung adenocarcinoma. The sequenced sample was FFPE minimally invasive lung adenocarcinoma tissue. CDR3 region: CASSLEGRGYEQYF. The CDR3 region has the DNA TGCGCCAGCAGCTTGGAAGGAAGGGGCTACGAGCAGTACTTC.